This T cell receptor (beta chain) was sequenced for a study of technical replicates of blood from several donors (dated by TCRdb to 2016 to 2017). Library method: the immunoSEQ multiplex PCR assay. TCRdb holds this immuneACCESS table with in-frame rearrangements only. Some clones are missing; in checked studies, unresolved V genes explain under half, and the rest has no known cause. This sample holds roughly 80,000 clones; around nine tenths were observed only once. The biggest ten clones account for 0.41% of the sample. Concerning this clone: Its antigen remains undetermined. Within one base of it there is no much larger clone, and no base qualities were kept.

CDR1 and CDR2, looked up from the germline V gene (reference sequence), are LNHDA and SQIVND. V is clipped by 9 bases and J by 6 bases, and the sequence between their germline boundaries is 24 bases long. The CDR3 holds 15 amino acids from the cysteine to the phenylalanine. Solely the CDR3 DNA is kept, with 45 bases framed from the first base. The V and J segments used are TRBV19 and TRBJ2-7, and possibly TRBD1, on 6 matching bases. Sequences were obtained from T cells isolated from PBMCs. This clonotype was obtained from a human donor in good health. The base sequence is TGTGCCAGCGCTACCCAGGGGTCAATATTCGGCGAGCAGTACTTC. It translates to CASATQGSIFGEQYF.